This is a list of T cell receptor beta chains from one sample in a study of blood T cell repertoires in COVID-19. The repertoire was sequenced with immunoSEQ multiplex PCR; TCRdb's copy has only in-frame clones and lacks some. The sample holds about 54,000 clones, over 70% seen once. Specimen: peripheral blood. These receptors came from a human donor in a cohort sampled during active COVID-19. Both conserved end residues are trimmed from each CDR3. A D gene is named only where the DNA matches it firmly.

V gene,D gene,CDR3 protein
TRBV7-8,TRBD1,ASSHYRGSNEKLF
TRBV19,NA,ATLLTGNTEAF
TRBV18,NA,ASSPVPGGSYNSPLH
TRBV27,NA,ASSLRPGSGANVLT
TRBV28,TRBD2,ASSPGLAGAQAQF
TRBV23-1,TRBD1,ASSPSDRVQADQPQH
TRBV7-2,NA,ASSWGSQGETQY
TRBV2,NA,ASSASYEQY
TRBV5-5,NA,ASSLVTDSGPQH
TRBV6-4,NA,ASSADMNTEAF
TRBV11-2,NA,ASSLDRGGLSTDTQY
TRBV6-5,NA,ASSLDTLTDTQY
TRBV18,NA,ASSSSRGGGEQY
TRBV9,TRBD1,ASSPRQGNNSPLH
TRBV9,NA,ASSVGGRGTTEAF
TRBV6-2/TRBV6-3,NA,ASSHSGLPRDTQY
TRBV27,TRBD1,ASKGQGTYEQY
TRBV7-3,TRBD1,ASSMNRGYEQY
TRBV18,TRBD1,ASTERQGFHTEAF
TRBV11-2,TRBD2,ASSPRLAGDEQF
TRBV3-1/TRBV3-2,NA,ASRGAPGYT
TRBV2,TRBD1,ASKRTGPGELF
TRBV7-3,NA,ASSLSGGNSYEQY
TRBV6-6,TRBD1,ASSYGQADTGELF
TRBV9,TRBD2,ASSLRSGTSGGAREQF
TRBV2,TRBD1,ASSDLRGKSEAF
TRBV5-5,NA,ASSLVWPYGYT
TRBV9,NA,ASSVDGGATGELF
TRBV12-3/TRBV12-4,NA,ASSTGGPREAF
TRBV4-1,NA,ASSLRLRSGNQPQH